This T cell receptor (beta chain) was sequenced in a study of blood T cells in healthy people across ages. Then a second PCR, running about 7 to 11 cycles, was carried out with a sample-barcoded 5' primer and a J-beta primer mix. TCRdb reprocessed the 5' RACE reads via MiXCR and lists one record per CDR3 protein. The sample includes 350,000 to 450,000 distinct CDR3 sequences, 52% of them seen just once. CDR3 length equals 14 residues. V lost 4 bases and J lost 9; bases outside the gene matches: 6. The V gene's germline CDR1 is LGHDT and CDR2 YNNKEL (reference sequence). The sample was blood. The chain employs TRBV3-1 and TRBJ2-3, with 11 bases fitting TRBD1. This receptor was identified in a man aged 55 to 69 in good health. The CDR3 reads CASSPRTGGRTQYF. The DNA of the CDR3 is TGTGCCAGCAGCCCACGGACAGGGGGCCGGACGCAGTATTTT.